The 12 T cell receptor beta chains presented below share a single source sample, sequenced in a study of T cell changes during pregnancy in multiple sclerosis. Measured with immunoSEQ multiplex PCR; TCRdb has only the in-frame clones, and not every one. The sample lists more than 65,000 clones, more than 90% occurring once. The material was peripheral blood, obtained in the second trimester of pregnancy. Every receptor here comes from a female donor with multiple sclerosis, enrolled in a pregnancy study.

The V and J genes are TRBV30 and TRBJ2-7, with D unresolved. The CDR3 runs 13 residues. The V gene lost 4 bases and the J gene lost 2 bases, with 12 bases spanning the gap. The germline V gene has CDR1 GTSNPN and CDR2 SVGIG (reference sequence). The CDR3 DNA sequence: TGTGCCTGGAAAAATGAACTGGCCTACGAGCAGTACTTC. It is translated as CAWKNELAYEQYF. Variable domain in full (rest from reference TRBV30 and TRBJ2-7): SQTIHQWPATLVQPVGSPLSLECTVEGTSNPNLYWYRQAAGRGLQLLFYSVGIGQISSEVPQNLSASRPQDRQFILSSKKLLLSDSGFYLCAWKNELAYEQYFGPGTRLTVT.

The chain recombines TRBV7-2 with TRBJ2-7; no clear D gene. The V gene's germline CDR1 is SGHTA and CDR2 FQGNSA. V lost 3 bases to trimming and J lost 1 base, with 7 bases between them. The CDR3 runs 13 residues. In nucleotides, the CDR3 is TGTGCCAGCAGCTTTGGGCAATCCTACGAGCAGTACTTC. Residues: CASSFGQSYEQYF.

V is TRBV25-1 and J is TRBJ1-2; D is unclear. With 4 bases removed from V and 1 base from J, the gap between germline ends came to 7 bases. CDR1 and CDR2 from the germline V gene are MGHDK and SYGVNS. This CDR3 region has 13 residues. The CDR3 DNA is TGTGCCAGCAGTGGGGAGTATAACTATGGCTACACCTTC. This gives the protein CASSGEYNYGYTF.

The sample holds one count of this clone. The rearrangement uses TRBV30 and TRBJ2-1; 10 bases match TRBD2. Trimming took 0 bases from V and 14 from J; bases not matched to a gene: 4. The CDR3 is 12 amino acids. The germline V gene has CDR1 GTSNPN and CDR2 SVGIG (reference sequence). Here the CDR3 reads CAWSVAGGLKFF. The CDR3 DNA reads TGTGCCTGGAGTGTAGCGGGAGGGCTTAAGTTCTTC. Variable domain in full (rest from reference TRBV30 and TRBJ2-1): SQTIHQWPATLVQPVGSPLSLECTVEGTSNPNLYWYRQAAGRGLQLLFYSVGIGQISSEVPQNLSASRPQDRQFILSSKKLLLSDSGFYLCAWSVAGGLKFFGPGTRLTVL.

The rearrangement links TRBV5-1 to TRBJ1-2; 10 positions match TRBD1. Trimming at V came to 5 bases and at J to 6 bases, leaving 13 bases not matched to a gene. The CDR3 loop spans 16 amino acids. From germline, CDR1 is SGHRS and CDR2 YFSETQ. The chain's CDR3 is CASRGGTGDGPDGYTF. The CDR3 DNA follows: TGCGCCAGCAGGGGGGGGACAGGGGACGGCCCCGATGGCTACACCTTC.

This chain's CDR3 is CASSLDYRNEQFF. Written as DNA, the CDR3 is TGTGCCAGCAGTTTGGACTACCGCAATGAGCAGTTCTTC. This chain links TRBV6-5 with TRBJ2-1; D might be TRBD2 (6 bases). Germline V gene data show CDR1 as MNHEY and CDR2 as SVGAGI. Trimming removed 4 bases at V and 6 bases at J, with 10 bases between. The CDR3 runs to 13 residues.

The V and J genes are TRBV4-1 and TRBJ2-1; 13 nucleotides align to TRBD2. V was clipped by 4 bases and J by 7 bases; unmatched bases: 4. This CDR3 spans 15 amino acids. Per germline, CDR1 MGHRA and CDR2 YSYEKL. This CDR3 is CASSPGLAGLNEQFF. DNA of the CDR3: TGCGCCAGCAGCCCGGGACTAGCGGGATTGAATGAGCAGTTCTTC.

The chain combines TRBV30 with TRBJ2-7; possibly TRBD2 for D (5 bases). The ends were cut back, 0 bases at V and 0 bases at J, with 9 bases in the middle. Per the germline V gene, CDR1 is GTSNPN and CDR2 is SVGIG (reference sequence). The CDR3 totals 14 residues. CDR3 nucleotide sequence: TGTGCCTGGAGTGTAGGACTGAGCTCCTACGAGCAGTACTTC. Translated, it gives CAWSVGLSSYEQYF. Combining the CDR3 with reference TRBV30 and TRBJ2-7 gives the whole variable domain SQTIHQWPATLVQPVGSPLSLECTVEGTSNPNLYWYRQAAGRGLQLLFYSVGIGQISSEVPQNLSASRPQDRQFILSSKKLLLSDSGFYLCAWSVGLSSYEQYFGPGTRLTVT.

J is TRBJ2-3 and V is TRBV27; the D gene is possibly TRBD2 (6 bases). Trimming removed 4 bases from V and 3 bases from J, with 14 bases in between. This CDR3 has 15 amino acids. Germline V lookup: CDR1 MNHEY, CDR2 SMNVEV (reference sequence). CDR3 protein: CASSSGLLGTDTQYF. In nucleotides, the CDR3 is TGTGCCAGCAGTTCGGGACTGTTAGGAACAGATACGCAGTATTTT.

The CDR3 loop is CASSPFRDSYNEQFF. The DNA of the CDR3 is TGCGCCAGCAGCCCATTCAGGGACTCCTACAATGAGCAGTTCTTC. The chain joins TRBV5-1 to TRBJ2-1, with D perhaps TRBD1 (5 bases). V lost 4 bases to trimming and J lost 0 bases, with 11 bases between them. The germline V gene has CDR1 SGHRS and CDR2 YFSETQ. The CDR3 length is 15 residues. Looking up the rest from reference TRBV5-1 and TRBJ2-1 gives the full variable domain: KAGVTQTPRYLIKTRGQQVTLSCSPISGHRSVSWYQQTPGQGLQFLFEYFSETQRNKGNFPGRFSGRQFSNSRSEMNVSTLELGDSALYLCASSPFRDSYNEQFFGPGTRLTVL.

The V gene is TRBV7-8, the J gene TRBJ1-1, with a tentative D call TRBD1 (6 bases). The germline gives CDR1 SGHVS, CDR2 FQNEAQ. This CDR3 comprises 16 residues. The V gene lost 2 bases and the J gene lost 0 bases, with 13 bases spanning the gap. CDR3 bases: TGTGCCAGCAGCTTAAGGGGGGGGGCGGTGAACACTGAAGCTTTCTTT. It yields the protein CASSLRGGAVNTEAFF.

This clone was seen a single time. The J gene is TRBJ2-7, the V gene TRBV29-1, with 9 bases that match TRBD1. Looked up from germline, CDR1 is SQVTM and CDR2 is ANQGSEA. CDR3 size: 12 residues. The ends lost 7 bases at V and 3 bases at J; junction bases unmatched: 4. The CDR3 spells CSARDRDYEQYF. The CDR3, as DNA: TGCAGCGCCCGGGACAGGGACTACGAGCAGTACTTC.